The subject of this entry is one TCR beta chain. The entry originates in a study of blood T cell repertoires in COVID-19. As processed by the authors: Amplification from reference gene primers served as the basis for estimated nucleated cell counts. The repertoire was sequenced with immunoSEQ multiplex PCR; TCRdb's copy has only in-frame clones and lacks some. V and J calls and clone size are those listed in that table; D and trimming were worked out from the DNA. The data hold fewer than 65,000 clones, with about 90% observed a single time. This CDR3 contains 15 residues. The V gene lost 4 bases and the J gene lost 7 bases, with 17 bases spanning the gap. Germline V gene sequence: CDR1 SGHTA, CDR2 FQGNSA.

Specimen: peripheral blood. The TCR comes from a woman aged 55 to 70 with active or convalescent COVID-19. The V call is TRBV7-2, the J call TRBJ1-5; TRBD1 is a possible D gene (6 bases). Here the CDR3 DNA reads TGTGCCAGCAGCTCGAGCAGGGGAGGGGGGCAGCCCCAGCATTTT. Its translation: CASSSSRGGGQPQHF.